This TCR beta chain comes out of a study of control samples from healthy donors and cancer patients. Repertoires were generated with immunoSEQ multiplex PCR, while TCRdb's copy carries only in-frame clones and drops some. Seen here are about 410,000 clones, more than 80% observed once, and the top ten hold about 6.3%. CDR3 length: 14 residues. Trimming stripped 6 bases from V and 1 base from J, with 11 bases between. Germline CDR1 reads MNHEY; CDR2 reads SVGAGI. V usage is TRBV6-5 and J usage is TRBJ2-3, with D uncertain. Material for sequencing was PBMCs. This sequence was found in a man aged 40-50 years with head and neck cancer. CDR3 amino acids: CASRPGRRTDTQYF. The CDR3 DNA is TGTGCCAGCAGACCCGGACGTCGCACAGATACGCAGTATTTT.